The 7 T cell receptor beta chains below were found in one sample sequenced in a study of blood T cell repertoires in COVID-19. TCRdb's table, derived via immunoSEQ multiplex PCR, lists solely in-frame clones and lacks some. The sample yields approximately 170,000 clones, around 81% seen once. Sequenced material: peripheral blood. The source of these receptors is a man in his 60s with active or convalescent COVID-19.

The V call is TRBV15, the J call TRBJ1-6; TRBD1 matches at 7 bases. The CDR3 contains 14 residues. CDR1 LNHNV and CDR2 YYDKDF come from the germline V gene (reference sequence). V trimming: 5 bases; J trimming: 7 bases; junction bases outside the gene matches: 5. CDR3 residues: CATSRRQGNSPLHF. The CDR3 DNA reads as TGTGCCACCAGCCGGAGACAGGGAAATTCACCCCTCCACTTT.

CDR3 sequence (DNA): TGCGCCAGCAGCTTTGGGGCGAGGAACACTGAAGCTTTCTTT. Protein sequence: CASSFGARNTEAFF. This chain joins TRBV5-1 and TRBJ1-1; TRBD1 is a possible D gene (5 bases). Germline CDR1 and CDR2: SGHRS and YFSETQ. This CDR3 has 14 amino acids. V lost 2 bases, J lost 1 base, and 9 bases lay in between.

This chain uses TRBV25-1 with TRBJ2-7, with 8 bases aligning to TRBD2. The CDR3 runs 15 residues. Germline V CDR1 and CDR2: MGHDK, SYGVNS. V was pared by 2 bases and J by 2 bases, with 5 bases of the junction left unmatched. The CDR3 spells CASSERAGGTYEQYF. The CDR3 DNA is TGTGCCAGCAGTGAACGGGCGGGGGGAACCTACGAGCAGTACTTC.

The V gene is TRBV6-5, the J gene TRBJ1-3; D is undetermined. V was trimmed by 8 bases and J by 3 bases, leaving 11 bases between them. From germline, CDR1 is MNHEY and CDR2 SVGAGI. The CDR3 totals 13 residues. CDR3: CASLAGFGNTIYF. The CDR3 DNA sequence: TGTGCCAGCCTTGCGGGGTTTGGAAACACCATATATTTT.

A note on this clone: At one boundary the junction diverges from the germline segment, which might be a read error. The CDR3 here is CASSATNEKLFF. The CDR3 coding sequence is TGTGCCAGCAGCGCAACTAATGAAAAACTATTTTTT. The chain is built from TRBV2 and TRBJ1-4; D is undetermined. Looked up from germline, CDR1 is SNHLY and CDR2 is FYNNEI. The CDR3 is 12 residues long.

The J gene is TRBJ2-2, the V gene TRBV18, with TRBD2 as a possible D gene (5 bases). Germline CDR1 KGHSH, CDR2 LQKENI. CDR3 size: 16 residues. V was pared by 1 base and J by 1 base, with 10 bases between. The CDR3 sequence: CASSPLQRGNTGELFF. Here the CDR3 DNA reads TGTGCCAGCTCACCACTTCAACGGGGGAACACCGGGGAGCTGTTTTTT.

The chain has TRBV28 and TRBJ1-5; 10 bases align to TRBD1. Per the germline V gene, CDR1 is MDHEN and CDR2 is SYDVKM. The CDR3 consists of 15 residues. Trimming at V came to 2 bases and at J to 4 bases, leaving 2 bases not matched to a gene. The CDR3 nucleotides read TGTGCCAGCAGTTTAAGACAGGGGGCGAATCAGCCCCAGCATTTT. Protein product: CASSLRQGANQPQHF.